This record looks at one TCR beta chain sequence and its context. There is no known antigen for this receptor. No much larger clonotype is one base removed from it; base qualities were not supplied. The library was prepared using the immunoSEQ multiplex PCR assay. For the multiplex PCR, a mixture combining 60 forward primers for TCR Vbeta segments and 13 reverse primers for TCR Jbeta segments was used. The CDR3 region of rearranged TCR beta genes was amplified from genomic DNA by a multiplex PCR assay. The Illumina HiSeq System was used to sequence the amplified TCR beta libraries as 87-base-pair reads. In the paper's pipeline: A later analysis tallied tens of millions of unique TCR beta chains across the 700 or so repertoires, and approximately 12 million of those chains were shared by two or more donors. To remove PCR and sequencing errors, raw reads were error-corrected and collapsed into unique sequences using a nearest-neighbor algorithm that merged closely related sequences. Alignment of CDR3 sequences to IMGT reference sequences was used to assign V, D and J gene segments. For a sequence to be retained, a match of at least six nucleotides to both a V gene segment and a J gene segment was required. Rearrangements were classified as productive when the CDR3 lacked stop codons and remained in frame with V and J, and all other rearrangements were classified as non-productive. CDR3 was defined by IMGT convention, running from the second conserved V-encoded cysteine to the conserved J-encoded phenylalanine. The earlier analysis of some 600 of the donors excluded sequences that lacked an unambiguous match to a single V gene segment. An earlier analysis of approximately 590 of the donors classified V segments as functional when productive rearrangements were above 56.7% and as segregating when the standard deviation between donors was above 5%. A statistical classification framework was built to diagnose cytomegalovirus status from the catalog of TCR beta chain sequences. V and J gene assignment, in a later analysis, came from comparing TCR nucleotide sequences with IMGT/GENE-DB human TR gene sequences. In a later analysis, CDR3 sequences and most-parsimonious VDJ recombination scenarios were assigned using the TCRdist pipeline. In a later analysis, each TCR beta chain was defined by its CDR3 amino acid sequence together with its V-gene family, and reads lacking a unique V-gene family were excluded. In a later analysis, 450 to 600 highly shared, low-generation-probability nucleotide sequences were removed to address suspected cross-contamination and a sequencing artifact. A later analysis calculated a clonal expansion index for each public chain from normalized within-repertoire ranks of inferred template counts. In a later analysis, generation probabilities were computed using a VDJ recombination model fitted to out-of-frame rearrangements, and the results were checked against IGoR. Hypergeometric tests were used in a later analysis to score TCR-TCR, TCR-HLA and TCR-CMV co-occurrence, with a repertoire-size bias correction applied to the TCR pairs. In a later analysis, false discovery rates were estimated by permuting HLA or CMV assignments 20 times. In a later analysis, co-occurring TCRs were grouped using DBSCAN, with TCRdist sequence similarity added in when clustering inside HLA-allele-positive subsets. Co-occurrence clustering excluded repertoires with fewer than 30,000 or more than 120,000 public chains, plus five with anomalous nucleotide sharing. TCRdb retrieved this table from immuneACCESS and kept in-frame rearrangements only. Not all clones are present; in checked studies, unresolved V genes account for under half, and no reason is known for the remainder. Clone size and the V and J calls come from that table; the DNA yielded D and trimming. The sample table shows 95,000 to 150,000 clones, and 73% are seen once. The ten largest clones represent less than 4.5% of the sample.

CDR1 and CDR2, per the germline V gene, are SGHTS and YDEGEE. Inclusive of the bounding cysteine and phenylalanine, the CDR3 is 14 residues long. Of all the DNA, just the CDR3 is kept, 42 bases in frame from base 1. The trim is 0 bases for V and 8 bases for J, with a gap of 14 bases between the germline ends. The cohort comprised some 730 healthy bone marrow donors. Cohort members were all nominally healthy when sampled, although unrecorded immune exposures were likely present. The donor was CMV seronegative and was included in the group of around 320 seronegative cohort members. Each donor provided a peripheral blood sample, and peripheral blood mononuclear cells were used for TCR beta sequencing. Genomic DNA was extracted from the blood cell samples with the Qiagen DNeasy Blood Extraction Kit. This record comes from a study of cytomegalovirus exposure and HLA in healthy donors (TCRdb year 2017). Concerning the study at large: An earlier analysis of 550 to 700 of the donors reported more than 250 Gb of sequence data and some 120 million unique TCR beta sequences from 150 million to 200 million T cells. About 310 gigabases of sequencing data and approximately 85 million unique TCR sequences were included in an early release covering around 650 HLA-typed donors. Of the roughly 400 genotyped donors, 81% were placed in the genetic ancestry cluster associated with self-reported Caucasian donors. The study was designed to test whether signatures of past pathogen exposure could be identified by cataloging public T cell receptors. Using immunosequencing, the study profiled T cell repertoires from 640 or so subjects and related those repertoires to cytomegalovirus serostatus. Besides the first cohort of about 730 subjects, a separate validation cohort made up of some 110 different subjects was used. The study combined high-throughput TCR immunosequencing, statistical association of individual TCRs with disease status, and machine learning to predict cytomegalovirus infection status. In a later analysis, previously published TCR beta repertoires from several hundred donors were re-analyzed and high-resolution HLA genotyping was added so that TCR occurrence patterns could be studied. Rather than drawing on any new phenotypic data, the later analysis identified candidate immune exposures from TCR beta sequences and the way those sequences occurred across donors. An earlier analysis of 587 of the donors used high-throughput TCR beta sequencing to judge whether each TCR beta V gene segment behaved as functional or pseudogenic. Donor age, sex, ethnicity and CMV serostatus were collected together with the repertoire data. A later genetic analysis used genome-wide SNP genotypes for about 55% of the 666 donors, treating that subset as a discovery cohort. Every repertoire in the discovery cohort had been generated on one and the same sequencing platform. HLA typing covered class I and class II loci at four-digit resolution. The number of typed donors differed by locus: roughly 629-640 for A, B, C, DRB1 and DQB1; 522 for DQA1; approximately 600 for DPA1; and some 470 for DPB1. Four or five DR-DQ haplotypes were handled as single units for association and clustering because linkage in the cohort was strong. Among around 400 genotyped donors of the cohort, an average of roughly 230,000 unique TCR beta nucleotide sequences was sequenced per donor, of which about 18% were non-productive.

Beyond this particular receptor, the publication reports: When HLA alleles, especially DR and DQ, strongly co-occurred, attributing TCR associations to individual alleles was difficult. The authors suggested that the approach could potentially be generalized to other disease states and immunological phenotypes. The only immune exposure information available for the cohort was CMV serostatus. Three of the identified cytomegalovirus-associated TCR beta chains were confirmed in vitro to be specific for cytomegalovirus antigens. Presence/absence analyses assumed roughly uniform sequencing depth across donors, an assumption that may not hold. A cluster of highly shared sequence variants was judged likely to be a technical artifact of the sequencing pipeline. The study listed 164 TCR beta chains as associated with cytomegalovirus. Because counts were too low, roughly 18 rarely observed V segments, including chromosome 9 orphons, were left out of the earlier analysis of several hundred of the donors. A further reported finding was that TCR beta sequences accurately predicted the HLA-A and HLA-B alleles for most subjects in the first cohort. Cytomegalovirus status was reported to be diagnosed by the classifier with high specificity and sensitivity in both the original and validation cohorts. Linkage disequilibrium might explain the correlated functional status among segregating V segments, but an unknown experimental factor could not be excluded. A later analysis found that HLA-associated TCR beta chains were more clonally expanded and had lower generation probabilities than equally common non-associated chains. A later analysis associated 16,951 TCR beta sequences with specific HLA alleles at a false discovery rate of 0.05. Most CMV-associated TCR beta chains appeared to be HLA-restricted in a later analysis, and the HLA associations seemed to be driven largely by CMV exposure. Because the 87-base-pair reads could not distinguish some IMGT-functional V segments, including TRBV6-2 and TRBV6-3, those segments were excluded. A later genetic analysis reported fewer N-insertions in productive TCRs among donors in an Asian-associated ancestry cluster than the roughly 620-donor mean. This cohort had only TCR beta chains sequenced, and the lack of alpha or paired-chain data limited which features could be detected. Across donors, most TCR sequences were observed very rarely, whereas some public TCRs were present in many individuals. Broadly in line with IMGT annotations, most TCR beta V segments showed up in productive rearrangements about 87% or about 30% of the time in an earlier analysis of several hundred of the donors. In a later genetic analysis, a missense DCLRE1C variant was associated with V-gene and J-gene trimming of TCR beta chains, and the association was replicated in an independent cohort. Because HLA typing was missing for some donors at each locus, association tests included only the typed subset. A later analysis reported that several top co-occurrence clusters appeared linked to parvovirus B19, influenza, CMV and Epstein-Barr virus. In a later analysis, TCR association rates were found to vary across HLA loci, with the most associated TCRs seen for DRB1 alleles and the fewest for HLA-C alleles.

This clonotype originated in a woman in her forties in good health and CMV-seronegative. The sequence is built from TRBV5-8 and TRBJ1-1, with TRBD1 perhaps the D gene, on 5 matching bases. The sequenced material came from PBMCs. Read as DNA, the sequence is TGTGCCAGCAGCTTGGGCCCGCAGGGCCCGGAAGCTTTCTTT. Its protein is CASSLGPQGPEAFF.